Listed below are T cell receptor beta chains from one sample, sequenced in a study of T cell repertoires in cytomegalovirus infection. TCRdb re-analysed the reads in MiXCR, keeping a single row per CDR3 protein. The table records under 800,000 distinct CDR3 sequences, roughly a quarter of them present only once. The source material was CD8+ T cells from PBMCs. The receptors originated from a human donor in good health (CMV status not recorded). Some clones in this sample may be carry-over from other donors' samples. Both conserved end residues are part of each CDR3. The D gene is left open where the match is weak. The size field is filled for only some rows; it gives once, few, many or a size class.

V gene,clone size,D gene,J gene,CDR3 DNA,CDR3 protein
TRBV7-9,many,NA,TRBJ1-1,TGTGCCAGCATTTGGGGCGGGGGAGACACTGAAGCTTTCTTT,CASIWGGGDTEAFF
TRBV6-5,NA,NA,TRBJ1-2,TGTGCCAGTAGTCACGATCAGGGAGTTAGAGATGGCTACACCTTC,CASSHDQGVRDGYTF
TRBV10-2,NA,NA,TRBJ2-1,TGCGCCAGCAGTGAGAAGGGTAGTTGGGACAATGAGCAGTTCTTC,CASSEKGSWDNEQFF
TRBV7-9,NA,TRBD2,TRBJ2-7,TGTGCCAGCAGCCTGGGGCAGCGGGGGACTTATTACGAGCAGTACTTC,CASSLGQRGTYYEQYF
TRBV7-9,few,TRBD1,TRBJ2-3,TGTGCCAGCAGCTTAAGCGGACAGGGGGGAGATACGCAGTATTTT,CASSLSGQGGDTQYF
TRBV7-2,many,TRBD1,TRBJ2-1,TGTGCCAGCAGCTTACGAGACAGGGGCTACAATGAGCAGTTCTTC,CASSLRDRGYNEQFF
TRBV14,few,NA,TRBJ2-5,TGTGCCAGCAGCCAAGATCGAGATGGAGGAGAGACCCAGTACTTC,CASSQDRDGGETQYF
TRBV7-6,few,NA,TRBJ1-1,TGTGCCAGCGCGGGCGCCCCGAACACTGAAGCTTTCTTT,CASAGAPNTEAFF
TRBV12-3/TRBV12-4,few,NA,TRBJ1-1,TGTGCCAGCAGCACCGAGACAGTGAACACTGAAGCTTTCTTT,CASSTETVNTEAFF
TRBV6-2/TRBV6-3,NA,NA,TRBJ2-1,TGTGCCAGCAGTTTGACAGACTTATACTACAATGAGCAGTTCTTC,CASSLTDLYYNEQFF
TRBV11-2,many,TRBD1,TRBJ2-1,TGTGCCAGCAGCTCGCCGGGACAGGGGACCTACAATGAGCAGTTCTTC,CASSSPGQGTYNEQFF
TRBV6-5,NA,NA,TRBJ1-5,TGTGCCAGCTCCTTTTCAGTCTATCAGCCCCAGCATTTT,CASSFSVYQPQHF
TRBV20-1,NA,NA,TRBJ2-3,TGCAGTGCTAGCCCCAGCTATCTTTGGTGGGGGGCGGCAGATACGCAGTATTTT,CSASPSYLWWGAADTQYF
TRBV4-3,NA,NA,TRBJ2-2,TGCGCCAGCAGCCAAGTGGGCAGGTCGGGGCTCACCGGGGAGCTGTTTTTT,CASSQVGRSGLTGELFF
TRBV2,few,NA,TRBJ1-4,TGTGCCAGCAGTGAGTCGGTCGCAACTAATGAAAAACTGTTTTTT,CASSESVATNEKLFF
TRBV29-1,NA,NA,TRBJ2-7,TGCAGCGTTGAAGACGTCGACAGCTACGAGCAGTACTTC,CSVEDVDSYEQYF
TRBV7-9,NA,NA,TRBJ1-2,TGTGCCAGCAGCCGGGGAGGTGACTACACCTTC,CASSRGGDYTF
TRBV20-1,NA,NA,TRBJ2-5,TGCAGTGCTGGGGGGGACAGGAACTTC,CSAGGDRNF
TRBV6-1,many,NA,TRBJ2-7,TGTGCCACCATTGAGGGTTACGAGCAGTACTTC,CATIEGYEQYF
TRBV20-1,NA,NA,TRBJ1-1,TGCAGTGCTAGAGACCGAGGGCAGAGTTCACCCTATATGAACACTGAAGCTTTCTTT,CSARDRGQSSPYMNTEAFF
TRBV7-8,NA,NA,TRBJ2-1,TGTGCCAGCAGCGCCCGCGGGGTTGCGTTCTTC,CASSARGVAFF
TRBV19,NA,TRBD1,TRBJ1-5,TGTGCCAGTAGACCTACAGGGGGCCCACAGCCCCAGCATTTT,CASRPTGGPQPQHF
TRBV7-6,many,NA,TRBJ2-7,TGTGCCAGCAGCTTAGTGGGGGACGAGCAGTACTTC,CASSLVGDEQYF
TRBV7-2,many,NA,TRBJ2-7,TGTGCCAGCAGCTTAAGCCCGGATTCGAGGGAAGAGCAGTACTTC,CASSLSPDSREEQYF
TRBV7-9,many,TRBD2,TRBJ2-3,TGTGCCAGCAGCTTAGCGGGACTAGCGACCACAGATACGCAGTATTTT,CASSLAGLATTDTQYF
TRBV5-1,few,NA,TRBJ2-7,TGCGCCAGCAGCTTGGATGTGACGGGAACCTACGAGCAGTACTTC,CASSLDVTGTYEQYF
TRBV14,NA,NA,TRBJ1-6,TGTGCCAGCAGGGACGACACACGCAATAATTCACCCCTCCACTTT,CASRDDTRNNSPLHF
TRBV3-1,NA,NA,TRBJ1-1,TGTGCCAGCAGCCAAGATTACGTCTATGGAGACACTGAAGCTTTCTTT,CASSQDYVYGDTEAFF
TRBV20-1,NA,TRBD2,TRBJ2-3,TGCAGTGCTAACCCCGGACTAGCGGGGTCTAGCACAGATACGCAGTATTTT,CSANPGLAGSSTDTQYF
TRBV6-2/TRBV6-3,many,NA,TRBJ1-2,TGTGCCAGCAGTTTACTCCAGGGACTCAACTATGGCTACACCTTC,CASSLLQGLNYGYTF
TRBV2,few,NA,TRBJ1-2,TGTGCCAGGCAGGGCCCTTTCCCCTTC,CARQGPFPF
TRBV28,few,NA,TRBJ2-1,TGTGCCAGCAGACCCCCTCTGGCGGGGAATGAGCAGTTCTTC,CASRPPLAGNEQFF
TRBV2,NA,TRBD2,TRBJ2-4,TGTGCCAGCAGTGATTTGATAGCGGGGGGCCTAGCCAAAAACATTCAGTACTTC,CASSDLIAGGLAKNIQYF
TRBV6-5,NA,NA,TRBJ1-5,TGTGCCAGCAGTTACCAGGGGATTAATCAGCCCCAGCATTTT,CASSYQGINQPQHF
TRBV20-1,NA,TRBD1,TRBJ2-7,TGCAGTGCTAGGCGGACCGGGACAGGGCCCTACGAGCAGTACTTC,CSARRTGTGPYEQYF
TRBV10-3,NA,NA,TRBJ1-1,TGTGCCATCAGTGCGGGGGTACAGGCTTTTATGAACACTGAAGCTTTCTTT,CAISAGVQAFMNTEAFF
TRBV6-2/TRBV6-3,few,TRBD2,TRBJ2-5,TGTGCCAGCACCGGCGGGACTAGCGGGGGGATGCCCTCAAGAACGATAGAGACCCAGTACTTC,CASTGGTSGGMPSRTIETQYF
TRBV11-2,NA,TRBD1,TRBJ1-5,TGTGCCAGCAGCTTATGGGACAGGAGTCATCTTAATCAGCCCCAGCATTTT,CASSLWDRSHLNQPQHF
TRBV12-3/TRBV12-4,many,TRBD1,TRBJ2-1,TGTGCCAGCAGTTTAGAGGGACAGGGCTACAATGAGCAGTTCTTC,CASSLEGQGYNEQFF
TRBV7-9,few,NA,TRBJ1-1,TGTGCCAGCAGCATCCGGGACATAAACACTGAAGCTTTCTTT,CASSIRDINTEAFF
TRBV9,once,NA,TRBJ2-3,TGTGCCAGCAGGGGTCGAGACAGGGACTACGATGGTACGCAGTATTTT,CASRGRDRDYDGTQYF
TRBV29-1,NA,TRBD1,TRBJ1-2,TGCAGCGCTACGACAGGGGGTGTCTCCTCTAACTATGGCTACACCTTC,CSATTGGVSSNYGYTF
TRBV7-6,few,NA,TRBJ1-3,TGTGCCAGCAGCTCCACAGGGTACTCTGGAAACACCATATATTTT,CASSSTGYSGNTIYF
TRBV7-6,many,TRBD1,TRBJ1-1,TGTGCCAGCAGCCCCCGAGGGGGCGCGGGCCCACTGGCTAACACTGAAGCTTTCTTT,CASSPRGGAGPLANTEAFF
TRBV7-6,many,NA,TRBJ2-7,TGTGCCAGCAGCTTAGCGGCATCCCCCCACGAGCAGTACTTC,CASSLAASPHEQYF
TRBV4-1,few,NA,TRBJ1-1,TGCGCCAGCAGCCCCTGGGACGGGAACACTGAAGCTTTCTTT,CASSPWDGNTEAFF
TRBV6-2/TRBV6-3,NA,NA,TRBJ2-1,TGTGCCAGCAGTTACTCGACGCAGGGGGGGGGCCGGTACAATGAGCAGTTCTTC,CASSYSTQGGGRYNEQFF
TRBV7-9,NA,NA,TRBJ1-4,TGTGCCAGCAGATTGGGACTCCATGAAAAACTGTTTTTT,CASRLGLHEKLFF
TRBV5-5,few,NA,TRBJ2-5,TGTGCCAGCACCAATTCAACCGGACTACAAGAGACCCAGTACTTC,CASTNSTGLQETQYF
TRBV4-1,NA,TRBD1,TRBJ2-4,TGCGCCAGCAGCCAAGCCAGGGGGAGCAACATTCAGTACTTC,CASSQARGSNIQYF